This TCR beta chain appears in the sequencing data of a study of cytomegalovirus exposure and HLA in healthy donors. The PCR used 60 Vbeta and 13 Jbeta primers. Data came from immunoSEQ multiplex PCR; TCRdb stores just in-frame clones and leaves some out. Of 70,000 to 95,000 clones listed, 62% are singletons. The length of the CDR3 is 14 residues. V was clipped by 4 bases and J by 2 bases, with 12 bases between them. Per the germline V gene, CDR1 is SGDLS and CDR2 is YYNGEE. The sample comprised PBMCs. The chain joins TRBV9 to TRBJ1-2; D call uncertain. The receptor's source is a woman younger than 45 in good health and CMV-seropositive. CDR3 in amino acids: CASSSRTGNYGYTF. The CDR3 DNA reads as TGTGCCAGCAGCTCCAGGACGGGGAACTATGGCTACACCTTC.